The T cell receptor beta chain under discussion was sequenced for a study of T-cell memory formation after mild COVID-19. Across the whole study: TCR clusters mostly belonged to single donors.

J was trimmed by 1 base and V by 4 bases; bases with no gene match: 6. CDR1 and CDR2 from the germline V gene are SGHNT and YYREEE (reference sequence). The CDR3 covers 16 residues. Study-level findings and limits: CD4+ contracting clones lay mainly in CM and EM, CD8+ ones in EMRA.

TCRdb reanalysed the 5' RACE reads using MiXCR and keeps one entry per CDR3 protein. Of over 350,000 distinct CDR3 sequences listed, 20% to 30% are singletons. This clonotype was counted between two and nine times. Its antigen is still unknown. The TCR comes from an adult woman who had mild COVID-19 (a few samples of this study predate the infection). Cell type and time point are not known. The V call is TRBV5-4, the J call TRBJ2-5; 11 bases agree with TRBD1. The sequenced material came from PBMCs or a T cell subset sorted from them (not recorded which). The CDR3 DNA reads as TGTGCCAGCAGCCTAAGGACAGGGGGCGGCCAAGAGACCCAGTACTTC. It specifies CASSLRTGGGQETQYF. Full variable domain (remainder filled in from reference TRBV5-4 and TRBJ2-5): ETGVTQSPTHLIKTRGQQVTLRCSSQSGHNTVSWYQQALGQGPQFIFQYYREEENGRGNFPPRFSGLQFPNYSSELNVNALELDDSALYLCASSLRTGGGQETQYFGPGTRLLVL.